One TCR beta chain is described in this entry. Its antigen is not identified. The libraries were made with immunoSEQ v3.0 at survey level. TCRdb's table, derived via immunoSEQ multiplex PCR, lists solely in-frame clones and lacks some. The table includes about 22,000 clones, around four fifths detected once. This sample is drawn from a study of long-term antiretroviral therapy in people with HIV. Findings of the study overall: Compared with controls, HIV repertoires showed narrower CDR3 length ranges.

Each sample contained roughly 0.95-11 million cryopreserved PBMC, thawed before DNA extraction. Between the trimmed V and J ends, which lost 7 bases and 1 base, there was a span of 19 bases. In germline, CDR1 is SGHAT, CDR2 FQNNGV. This CDR3 is 16 amino acids long. The rearrangement links TRBV11-2 to TRBJ2-5; perhaps TRBD1 as D (6 bases). The sequence derives from a man in his late teens or twenties with HIV. The specimen comprised unsorted PBMCs, sampled about 4 years after starting antiretroviral therapy. CDR3 DNA sequence: TGTGCCAGCACAGGGGACCCACTTAGGTCCCAAGAGACCCAGTACTTC. It encodes CASTGDPLRSQETQYF. The full variable domain, with the rest looked up from reference TRBV11-2 and TRBJ2-5, is EAGVAQSPRYKIIEKRQSVAFWCNPISGHATLYWYQQILGQGPKLLIQFQNNGVVDDSQLPKDRFSAERLKGVDSTLKIQPAKLEDSAVYLCASTGDPLRSQETQYFGPGTRLLVL.